This T cell receptor (beta chain) was recorded in a study of blood T cells in healthy people across ages. A J-beta primer mix and a sample-barcoded 5' primer were used in a second PCR of about 6 to 12 cycles. TCRdb re-analysed the 5' RACE reads in MiXCR, keeping a single row per CDR3 protein. The sample lists around 780,000 distinct CDR3 sequences; around 25% were seen once. This clonotype came up a few times. What it binds is not known. The junction shows a germline mismatch at one end, possibly a read error. Study findings and constraints: Roughly linear age-related decline in beta diversity appeared, significant by age approximately 41.

This sample was shared with a second study, whose subject was T cells of mothers and their children.

Sequencing input: blood. The TCR originated in a boy aged 5-17 years in good health.

The chain's CDR3 is CASRSRGNTEAFF. In DNA, the CDR3 is TGTGCCAGCAGATCACGGGGGAACACTGAGGCTTTCTTT. The V and J genes are TRBV25-1 and TRBJ1-1, with D tentatively TRBD1 (5 bases). This CDR3 has 13 residues. Germline V lookup: CDR1 MGHDK, CDR2 SYGVNS.